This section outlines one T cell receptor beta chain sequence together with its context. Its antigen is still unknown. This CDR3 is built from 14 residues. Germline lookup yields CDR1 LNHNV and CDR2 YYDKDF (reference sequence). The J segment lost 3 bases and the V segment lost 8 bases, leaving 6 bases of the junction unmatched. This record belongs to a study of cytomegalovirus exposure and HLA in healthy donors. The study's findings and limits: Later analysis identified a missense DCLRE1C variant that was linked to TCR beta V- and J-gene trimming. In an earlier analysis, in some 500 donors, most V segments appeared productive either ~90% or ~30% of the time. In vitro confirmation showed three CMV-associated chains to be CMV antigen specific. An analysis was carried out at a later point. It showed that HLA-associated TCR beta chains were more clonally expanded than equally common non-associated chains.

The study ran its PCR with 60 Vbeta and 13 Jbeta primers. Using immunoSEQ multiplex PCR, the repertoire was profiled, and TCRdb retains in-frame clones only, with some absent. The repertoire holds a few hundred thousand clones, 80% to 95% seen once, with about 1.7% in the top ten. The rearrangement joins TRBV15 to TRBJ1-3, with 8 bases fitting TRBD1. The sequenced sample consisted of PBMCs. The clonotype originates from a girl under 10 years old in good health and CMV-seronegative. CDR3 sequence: CATSGGVIGNTIYF. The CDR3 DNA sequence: TGTGCCACCTCAGGGGGCGTAATTGGAAACACCATATATTTT.